What follows describes a single T cell receptor beta chain. The repertoire was sequenced with immunoSEQ multiplex PCR; TCRdb's copy has only in-frame clones and lacks some. Of fewer than 90,000 clones in the sample, 94% were seen once. This CDR3 comprises 13 residues. CDR1 is GTSNPN, CDR2 SVGIG, per germline (reference sequence). V lost 1 base, J lost 2 bases, and 6 bases lay in between. This specimen belongs to a study of technical replicates of blood from several donors. The sample comprised T cells isolated from PBMCs. The receptor's source is a human donor in good health. The chain combines TRBV30 with TRBJ1-3; D uncertain. The CDR3, as DNA: TGTGCCTGGAGTGCTGGAGCTGGAAACACCATATATTTT. Translating gives CAWSAGAGNTIYF. Variable domain in full (rest from reference TRBV30 and TRBJ1-3): SQTIHQWPATLVQPVGSPLSLECTVEGTSNPNLYWYRQAAGRGLQLLFYSVGIGQISSEVPQNLSASRPQDRQFILSSKKLLLSDSGFYLCAWSAGAGNTIYFGEGSWLTVV.